The 2 T cell receptor beta chains reported below all come from one sample, sequenced in a study of shared clonotypes between healthy human individuals. Sequencing was performed with immunoSEQ multiplex PCR; in TCRdb, only in-frame clones are kept and a portion is missing. The table records 900,000 to 1,200,000 clones, around 78% of them present only once. Sequenced material: memory CD4+ T cells from PBMCs. Sample subset: CD45RA-negative fraction. These receptors all come from a man younger than 30 in good health. Some clones in this sample may be carry-over from other donors' samples.

The gene calls are TRBV7-3 and TRBJ2-7; 10 nucleotides line up with TRBD2. The CDR3 extends over 14 amino acids. Germline trimming cut 5 bases from V and 4 bases from J; bases unmatched to any gene: 5. Per germline, CDR1 SGHTA and CDR2 FQGTGA. This CDR3 is CASSPASGSYEQYF. For the CDR3, the DNA is TGTGCCAGCAGCCCCGCTAGCGGGAGTTACGAGCAGTACTTC.

The chain recombines TRBV7-7 with TRBJ2-7; TRBD1 might be the D (6 bases). CDR1 is SSHAT and CDR2 is FNYEAQ in the germline V gene (reference sequence). This CDR3 is built from 14 residues. V was trimmed by 5 bases and J by 5 bases, leaving 16 bases between them. The CDR3 DNA follows: TGTGCCAGCAGCCACCAGCCAGGGGACAACGAGCAGTACTTC. Translation gives CASSHQPGDNEQYF.